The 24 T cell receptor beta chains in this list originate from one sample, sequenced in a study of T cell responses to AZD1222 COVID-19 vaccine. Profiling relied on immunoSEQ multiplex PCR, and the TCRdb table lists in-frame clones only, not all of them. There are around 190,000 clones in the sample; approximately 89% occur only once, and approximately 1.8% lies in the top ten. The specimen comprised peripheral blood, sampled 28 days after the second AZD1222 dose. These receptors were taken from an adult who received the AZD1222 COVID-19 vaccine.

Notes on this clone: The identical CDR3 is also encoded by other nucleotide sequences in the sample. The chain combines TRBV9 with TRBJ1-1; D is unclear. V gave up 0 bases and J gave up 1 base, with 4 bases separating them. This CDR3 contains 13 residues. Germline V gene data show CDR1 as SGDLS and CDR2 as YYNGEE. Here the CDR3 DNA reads TGTGCCAGCAGCGTAGCGGGGAACACTGAAGCTTTCTTT. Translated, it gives CASSVAGNTEAFF. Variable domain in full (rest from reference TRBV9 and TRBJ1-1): DSGVTQTPKHLITATGQRVTLRCSPRSGDLSVYWYQQSLDQGLQFLIQYYNGEERAKGNILERFSAQQFPDLHSELNLSSLELGDSALYFCASSVAGNTEAFFGQGTRLTVV.

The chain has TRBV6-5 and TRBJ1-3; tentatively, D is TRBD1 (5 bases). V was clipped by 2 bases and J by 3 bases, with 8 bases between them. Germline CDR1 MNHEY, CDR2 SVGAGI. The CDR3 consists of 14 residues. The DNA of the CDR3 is TGTGCCAGCAGTTACGGGGGTGGTGGAAACACCATATATTTT. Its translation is CASSYGGGGNTIYF.

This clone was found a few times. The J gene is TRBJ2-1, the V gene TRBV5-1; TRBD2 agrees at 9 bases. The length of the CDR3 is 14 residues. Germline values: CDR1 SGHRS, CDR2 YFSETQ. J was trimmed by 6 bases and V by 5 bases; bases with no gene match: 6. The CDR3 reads CASSGLAGLNEQFF. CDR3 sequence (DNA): TGCGCCAGCAGTGGTCTAGCGGGACTCAATGAGCAGTTCTTC.

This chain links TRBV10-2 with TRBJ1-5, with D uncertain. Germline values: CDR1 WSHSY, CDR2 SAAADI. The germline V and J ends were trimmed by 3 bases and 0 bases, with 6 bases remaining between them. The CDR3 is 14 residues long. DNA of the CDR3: TGCGCCAGCAGTGACAGTTATAGCAATCAGCCCCAGCATTTT. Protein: CASSDSYSNQPQHF.

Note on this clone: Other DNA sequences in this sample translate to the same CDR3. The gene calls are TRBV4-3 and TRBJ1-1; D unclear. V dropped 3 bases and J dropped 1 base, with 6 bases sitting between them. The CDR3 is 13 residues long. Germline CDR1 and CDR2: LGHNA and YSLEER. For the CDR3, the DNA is TGCGCCAGCAGCCAGGATAGGAACACTGAAGCTTTCTTT. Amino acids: CASSQDRNTEAFF.

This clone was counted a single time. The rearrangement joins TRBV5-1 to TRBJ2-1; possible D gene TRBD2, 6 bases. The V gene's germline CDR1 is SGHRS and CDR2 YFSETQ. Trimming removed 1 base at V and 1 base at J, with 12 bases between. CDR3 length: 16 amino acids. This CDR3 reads CASSLPVGGSYNEQFF. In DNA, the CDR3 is TGCGCCAGCAGCTTGCCCGTCGGGGGTTCCTACAATGAGCAGTTCTTC.

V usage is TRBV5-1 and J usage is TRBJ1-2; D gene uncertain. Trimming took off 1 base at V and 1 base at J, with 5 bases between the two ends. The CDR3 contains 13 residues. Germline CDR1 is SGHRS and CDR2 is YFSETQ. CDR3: CASSLLHNYGYTF. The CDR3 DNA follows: TGCGCCAGCAGCTTGTTACATAACTATGGCTACACCTTC. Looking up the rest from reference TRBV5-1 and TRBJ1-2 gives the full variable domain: KAGVTQTPRYLIKTRGQQVTLSCSPISGHRSVSWYQQTPGQGLQFLFEYFSETQRNKGNFPGRFSGRQFSNSRSEMNVSTLELGDSALYLCASSLLHNYGYTFGSGTRLTVV.

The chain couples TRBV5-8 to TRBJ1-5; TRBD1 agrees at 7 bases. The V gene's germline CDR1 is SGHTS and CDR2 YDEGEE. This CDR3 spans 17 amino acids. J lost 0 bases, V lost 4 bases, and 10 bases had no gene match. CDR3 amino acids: CASSMGQPVYSNQPQHF. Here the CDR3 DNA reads TGTGCCAGCAGCATGGGACAGCCTGTTTATAGCAATCAGCCCCAGCATTTT.

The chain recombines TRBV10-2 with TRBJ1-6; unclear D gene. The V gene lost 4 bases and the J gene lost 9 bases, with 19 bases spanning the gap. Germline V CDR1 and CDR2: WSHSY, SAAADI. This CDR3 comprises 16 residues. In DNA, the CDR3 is TGCGCCAGCAGTGCCGCAGCAGTCAGTTCCGCTTCACCCCTCCACTTT. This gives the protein CASSAAAVSSASPLHF.

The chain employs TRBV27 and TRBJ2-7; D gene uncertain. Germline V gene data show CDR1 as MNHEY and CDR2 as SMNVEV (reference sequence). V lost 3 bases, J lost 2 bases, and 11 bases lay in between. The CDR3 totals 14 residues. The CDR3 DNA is TGTGCCAGCAGTTTTACCCCATTGGCCTACGAGCAGTACTTC. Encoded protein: CASSFTPLAYEQYF.

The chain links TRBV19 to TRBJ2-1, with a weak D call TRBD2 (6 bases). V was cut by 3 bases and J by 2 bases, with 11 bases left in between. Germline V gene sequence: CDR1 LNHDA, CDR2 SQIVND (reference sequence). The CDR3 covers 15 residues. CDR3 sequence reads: CASSIGTPPYNEQFF. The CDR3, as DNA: TGTGCCAGTAGTATCGGGACTCCACCCTACAATGAGCAGTTCTTC.

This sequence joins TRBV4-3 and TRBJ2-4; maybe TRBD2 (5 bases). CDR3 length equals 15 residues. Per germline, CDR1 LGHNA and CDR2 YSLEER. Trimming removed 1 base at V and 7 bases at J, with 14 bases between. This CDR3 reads CASSQGITSWNIQYF. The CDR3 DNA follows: TGCGCCAGCAGCCAAGGCATCACTAGTTGGAACATTCAGTACTTC.

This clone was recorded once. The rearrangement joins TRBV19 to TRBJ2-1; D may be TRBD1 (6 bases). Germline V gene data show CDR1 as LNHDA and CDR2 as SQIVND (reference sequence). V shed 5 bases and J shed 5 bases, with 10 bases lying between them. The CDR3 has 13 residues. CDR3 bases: TGTGCCAGTAGTGTCACAGGGAACAATGAGCAGTTCTTC. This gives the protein CASSVTGNNEQFF.

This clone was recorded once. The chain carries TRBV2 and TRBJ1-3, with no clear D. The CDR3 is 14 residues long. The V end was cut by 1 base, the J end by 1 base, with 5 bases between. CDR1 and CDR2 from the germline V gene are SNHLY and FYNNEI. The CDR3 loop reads CASSEVKSGNTIYF. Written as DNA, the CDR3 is TGTGCCAGCAGTGAAGTGAAGTCTGGAAACACCATATATTTT.

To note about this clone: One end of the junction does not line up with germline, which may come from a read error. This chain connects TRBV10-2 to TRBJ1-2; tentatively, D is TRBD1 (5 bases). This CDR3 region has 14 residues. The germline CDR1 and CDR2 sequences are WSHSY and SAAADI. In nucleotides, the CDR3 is TGCGCCAGCAGTAAGTCTGGACAAGGGTATGGCTACACCTTC. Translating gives CASSKSGQGYGYTF.

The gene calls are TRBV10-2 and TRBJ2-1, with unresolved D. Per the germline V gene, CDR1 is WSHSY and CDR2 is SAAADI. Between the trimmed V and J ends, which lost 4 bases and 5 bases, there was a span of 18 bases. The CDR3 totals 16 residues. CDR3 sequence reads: CASSGSAKALDNEQFF. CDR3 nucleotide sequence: TGCGCCAGCAGTGGTTCCGCGAAGGCCCTCGACAATGAGCAGTTCTTC.

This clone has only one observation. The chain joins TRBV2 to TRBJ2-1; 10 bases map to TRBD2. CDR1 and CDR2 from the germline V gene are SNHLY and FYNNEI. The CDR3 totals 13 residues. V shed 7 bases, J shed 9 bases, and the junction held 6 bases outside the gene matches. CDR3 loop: CASTSGSGGEQFF. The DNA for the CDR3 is TGTGCCAGCACTAGCGGGAGTGGTGGTGAGCAGTTCTTC.

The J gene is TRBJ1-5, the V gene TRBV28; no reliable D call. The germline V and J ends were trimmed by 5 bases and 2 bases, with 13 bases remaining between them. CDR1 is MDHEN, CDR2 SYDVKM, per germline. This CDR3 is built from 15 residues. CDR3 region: CASSPTRGGNQPQHF. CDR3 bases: TGTGCCAGCAGTCCGACTCGGGGAGGCAATCAGCCCCAGCATTTT.

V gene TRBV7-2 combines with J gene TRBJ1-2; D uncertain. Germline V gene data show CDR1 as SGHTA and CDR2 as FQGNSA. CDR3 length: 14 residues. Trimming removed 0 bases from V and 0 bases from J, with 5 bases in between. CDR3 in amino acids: CASSLAGSNYGYTF. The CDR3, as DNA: TGTGCCAGCAGCTTAGCGGGGTCTAACTATGGCTACACCTTC.

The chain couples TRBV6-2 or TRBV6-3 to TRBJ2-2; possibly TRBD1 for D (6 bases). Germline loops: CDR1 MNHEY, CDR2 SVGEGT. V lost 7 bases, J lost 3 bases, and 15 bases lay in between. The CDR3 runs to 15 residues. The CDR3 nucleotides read TGTGCCAGCAACCCTGGGGGCGCCCACACCGGGGAGCTGTTTTTT. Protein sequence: CASNPGGAHTGELFF.

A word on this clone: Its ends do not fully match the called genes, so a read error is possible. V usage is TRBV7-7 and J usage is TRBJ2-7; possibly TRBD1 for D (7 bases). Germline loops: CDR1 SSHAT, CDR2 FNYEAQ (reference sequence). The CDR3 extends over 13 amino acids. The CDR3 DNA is TGTGCTAGCAGCTTAGGACAGGCGGGGGAGCAGTACTTC. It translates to CASSLGQAGEQYF. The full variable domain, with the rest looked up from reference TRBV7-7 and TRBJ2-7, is GAGVSQSPRYKVTKRGQDVTLRCDPISSHATLYWYQQALGQGPEFLTYFNYEAQPDKSGLPSDRFSAERPEGSISTLTIQRTEQRDSAMYRCASSLGQAGEQYFGPGTRLTVT.

CDR3 DNA: TGTGCCAGCAGCCTTGGACAGAGAAATTCACCCCTCCACTTT. Its translation: CASSLGQRNSPLHF. J is TRBJ1-6 and V is TRBV3-1 (or the pseudogene TRBV3-2); TRBD1 is a possible D gene (6 bases). The CDR3 contains 14 residues. Trimming stripped 4 bases from V and 7 bases from J, with 11 bases between. The germline gives CDR1 LGHDT, CDR2 YNNKEL (reference sequence).

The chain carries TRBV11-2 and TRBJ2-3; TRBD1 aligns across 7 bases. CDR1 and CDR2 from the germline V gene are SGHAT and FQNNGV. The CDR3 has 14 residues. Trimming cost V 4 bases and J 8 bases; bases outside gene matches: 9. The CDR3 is CASSSRGSRGTQYF. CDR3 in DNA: TGTGCCAGCAGCTCCAGGGGGAGTCGCGGTACGCAGTATTTT.

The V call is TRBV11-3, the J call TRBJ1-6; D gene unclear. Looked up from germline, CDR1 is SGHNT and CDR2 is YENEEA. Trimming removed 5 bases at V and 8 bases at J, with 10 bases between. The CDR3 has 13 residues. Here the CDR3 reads CASSRTVHSPLHF. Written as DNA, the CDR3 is TGTGCCAGCAGCCGGACGGTCCATTCACCCCTCCACTTT.